The table lists the clone carrying this T cell receptor (beta chain) with a few counts. Its target is unknown. The data were obtained in a study of T-cell memory formation after mild COVID-19. Overall study context: The study found TCR clusters largely donor specific. General study results and limits: Confirmation of SARS-CoV-2 specificity was lacking for second-wave clones peaking day 37. CD4+ clones that contracted lay mainly in CM and EM; CD8+ ones lay in EMRA. Among clones contracting day 15 to 85, CD4/CD8 was balanced, whereas later expanders leaned CD4+.

From the 5' RACE reads, TCRdb called clonotypes with MiXCR, one entry per CDR3 protein. The sample holds 310,000 or so distinct CDR3 sequences, approximately 15% seen once. The CDR3 is 13 residues long. The V end was cut by 6 bases, the J end by 7 bases, with 12 bases between. This clonotype was sampled from a young man who had mild COVID-19 (a few samples of this study predate the infection). Cell type and time point are not known. The sequenced material came from PBMCs or a T cell subset sorted from them (not recorded which). This chain joins TRBV12-3 or TRBV12-4 and TRBJ2-2; perhaps TRBD1 as D (5 bases). DNA for the CDR3: TGTGCCAGCAGACTGCCAGGGAACGGGGAGCTGTTTTTT. As protein: CASRLPGNGELFF.